This is a list of T cell receptor beta chains from one sample in a study of cytomegalovirus exposure and HLA in healthy donors. The table came from immunoSEQ multiplex PCR; TCRdb's copy has only in-frame clones and leaves some out. The sample carries 200,000 to 250,000 clones, about 81% recorded once. Sequencing was done on a sample of PBMCs. The source is a woman aged 40-49 years in good health and CMV-seronegative. Each CDR3 is given with its conserved first and last residue. The order of the fields is J gene, clone size, D gene, V gene, CDR3 protein, CDR3 DNA. D genes are given only for firm matches. A row's size may be missing; if present it is once, few, many or a size class.

j_call: TRBJ1-2
clone_size: -
d_call: -
v_call: TRBV25-1
cdr3_aa: CASSDFQGFGYTF
cdr3_nt: TGTGCCAGCAGTGATTTCCAGGGTTTTGGCTACACCTTC

j_call: TRBJ2-5
clone_size: -
d_call: TRBD2
v_call: TRBV27
cdr3_aa: CASSPTSGRQETQYF
cdr3_nt: TGTGCCAGCAGTCCCACTAGCGGACGACAAGAGACCCAGTACTTC

j_call: TRBJ2-2
clone_size: -
d_call: TRBD2
v_call: TRBV19
cdr3_aa: CASSKTSGSGTGELFF
cdr3_nt: TGTGCCAGTAGCAAGACTAGCGGGAGTGGCACCGGGGAGCTGTTTTTT

j_call: TRBJ2-7
clone_size: -
d_call: TRBD2
v_call: TRBV28
cdr3_aa: CASSLSGRPPYEQYF
cdr3_nt: TGTGCCAGCAGTTTGAGCGGGAGGCCCCCCTACGAGCAGTACTTC

j_call: TRBJ1-1
clone_size: -
d_call: -
v_call: TRBV7-2
cdr3_aa: CASSLALLNTEAFF
cdr3_nt: TGTGCCAGCAGCTTAGCCCTCTTGAACACTGAAGCTTTCTTT

j_call: TRBJ2-7
clone_size: once
d_call: -
v_call: TRBV19
cdr3_aa: CASRVSGMHYEQYF
cdr3_nt: TGTGCCAGTAGAGTTAGCGGTATGCACTACGAGCAGTACTTC

j_call: TRBJ2-1
clone_size: once
d_call: TRBD2
v_call: TRBV7-9
cdr3_aa: CASSQLAGADEQFF
cdr3_nt: TGTGCCAGCAGCCAACTAGCGGGAGCTGATGAGCAGTTCTTC

j_call: TRBJ2-5
clone_size: -
d_call: TRBD1
v_call: TRBV29-1
cdr3_aa: CSVTGQGMKTQYF
cdr3_nt: TGCAGCGTTACGGGACAGGGCATGAAGACCCAGTACTTC

j_call: TRBJ2-3
clone_size: -
d_call: -
v_call: TRBV12-5
cdr3_aa: CASGTGLSTDTQYF
cdr3_nt: TGTGCTAGTGGTACGGGACTTAGCACAGATACGCAGTATTTT

j_call: TRBJ2-1
clone_size: -
d_call: TRBD2
v_call: TRBV12-5
cdr3_aa: CASGLGGRYNEQFF
cdr3_nt: TGTGCTAGTGGTTTAGGCGGGAGATATAATGAGCAGTTCTTC

j_call: TRBJ1-1
clone_size: -
d_call: TRBD1
v_call: TRBV19
cdr3_aa: CASTPGQGAEAFF
cdr3_nt: TGTGCCAGTACTCCGGGACAGGGGGCTGAAGCTTTCTTT

j_call: TRBJ2-3
clone_size: -
d_call: TRBD2
v_call: TRBV7-2
cdr3_aa: CATGTTIITDTQYF
cdr3_nt: TGTGCCACCGGGACTACCATAATCACAGATACGCAGTATTTT

j_call: TRBJ2-2
clone_size: -
d_call: TRBD2
v_call: TRBV7-2
cdr3_aa: CASSLGLAGIGELFF
cdr3_nt: TGTGCCAGCAGCCTCGGACTAGCGGGAATCGGGGAGCTGTTTTTT

j_call: TRBJ2-2
clone_size: -
d_call: TRBD1
v_call: TRBV11-3
cdr3_aa: CASSFEQGTGELFF
cdr3_nt: TGTGCCAGCAGCTTCGAACAGGGGACCGGGGAGCTGTTTTTT

j_call: TRBJ2-1
clone_size: -
d_call: TRBD2
v_call: TRBV5-1
cdr3_aa: CASSPVGLAGANEQFF
cdr3_nt: TGCGCCAGCAGCCCGGTAGGGCTAGCGGGGGCCAATGAGCAGTTCTTC

j_call: TRBJ2-1
clone_size: few
d_call: -
v_call: TRBV11-1
cdr3_aa: CASSLAGGYNEQFF
cdr3_nt: TGTGCCAGCAGCTTAGCGGGAGGCTACAATGAGCAGTTCTTC

j_call: TRBJ2-1
clone_size: -
d_call: -
v_call: TRBV6-1
cdr3_aa: CASSSGNYNEQFF
cdr3_nt: TGTGCCAGCAGTTCCGGGAACTACAATGAGCAGTTCTTC

j_call: TRBJ1-2
clone_size: -
d_call: -
v_call: TRBV7-9
cdr3_aa: CASSLGGEDGYTF
cdr3_nt: TGTGCCAGCAGCTTAGGCGGGGAAGATGGCTACACCTTC

j_call: TRBJ2-7
clone_size: -
d_call: TRBD2
v_call: TRBV9
cdr3_aa: CASGGGGTSAAYEQYF
cdr3_nt: TGTGCCAGCGGAGGGGGAGGGACTAGCGCCGCCTACGAGCAGTACTTC

j_call: TRBJ1-5
clone_size: -
d_call: TRBD1
v_call: TRBV19
cdr3_aa: CASSGAGGNNQPQHF
cdr3_nt: TGTGCCAGTAGTGGGGCAGGGGGGAACAATCAGCCCCAGCATTTT

j_call: TRBJ2-7
clone_size: -
d_call: TRBD2
v_call: TRBV29-1
cdr3_aa: CSVVPPGEGQYF
cdr3_nt: TGCAGCGTTGTTCCTCCGGGGGAGGGGCAGTACTTC

j_call: TRBJ1-2
clone_size: -
d_call: -
v_call: TRBV7-9
cdr3_aa: CASSLAGGDYGGTNYGYTF
cdr3_nt: TGTGCCAGCAGCTTAGCCGGGGGGGATTACGGTGGCACTAACTATGGCTACACCTTC

j_call: TRBJ1-5
clone_size: -
d_call: -
v_call: TRBV28
cdr3_aa: CASSLRGSGSQPQHF
cdr3_nt: TGTGCCAGCAGTTTACGAGGTTCGGGGTCCCAGCCCCAGCATTTT

j_call: TRBJ2-3
clone_size: -
d_call: TRBD2
v_call: TRBV19
cdr3_aa: CATKEWAGVSDTQYF
cdr3_nt: TGTGCCACTAAAGAGTGGGCGGGAGTGTCAGATACGCAGTATTTT

j_call: TRBJ1-3
clone_size: -
d_call: -
v_call: TRBV18
cdr3_aa: CASSPGAQGNTIYF
cdr3_nt: TGTGCCAGCTCACCAGGGGCGCAGGGAAACACCATATATTTT

j_call: TRBJ1-1
clone_size: once
d_call: -
v_call: TRBV27
cdr3_aa: CASSLLQGPTEAFF
cdr3_nt: TGTGCCAGCAGTTTATTACAGGGTCCCACTGAAGCTTTCTTT

j_call: TRBJ2-1
clone_size: once
d_call: TRBD1
v_call: TRBV10-1
cdr3_aa: CASSGPFDRGIYNEQFF
cdr3_nt: TGCGCCAGCAGTGGCCCCTTCGACAGGGGGATCTACAATGAGCAGTTCTTC

j_call: TRBJ2-7
clone_size: -
d_call: -
v_call: TRBV14
cdr3_aa: CASRVSGSYEQYF
cdr3_nt: TGTGCCAGCAGAGTTAGCGGCTCCTACGAGCAGTACTTC

j_call: TRBJ1-2
clone_size: -
d_call: TRBD1
v_call: TRBV6-5
cdr3_aa: CASSYRDRVRGYTF
cdr3_nt: TGTGCCAGCAGTTATCGGGACAGGGTGCGTGGCTACACCTTC

j_call: TRBJ2-7
clone_size: -
d_call: TRBD1
v_call: TRBV11-2
cdr3_aa: CASSKQGVYEQYF
cdr3_nt: TGTGCCAGCAGTAAACAGGGGGTTTACGAGCAGTACTTC